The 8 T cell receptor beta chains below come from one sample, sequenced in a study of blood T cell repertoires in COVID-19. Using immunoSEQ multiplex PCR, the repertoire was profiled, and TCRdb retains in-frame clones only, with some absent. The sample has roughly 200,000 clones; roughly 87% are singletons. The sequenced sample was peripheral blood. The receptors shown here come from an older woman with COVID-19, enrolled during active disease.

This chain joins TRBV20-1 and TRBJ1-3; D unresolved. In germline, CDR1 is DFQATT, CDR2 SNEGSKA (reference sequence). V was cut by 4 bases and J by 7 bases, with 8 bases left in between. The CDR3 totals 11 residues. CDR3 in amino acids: CSATTSNTIYF. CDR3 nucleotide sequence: TGCAGTGCTACCACGAGTAACACCATATATTTT.

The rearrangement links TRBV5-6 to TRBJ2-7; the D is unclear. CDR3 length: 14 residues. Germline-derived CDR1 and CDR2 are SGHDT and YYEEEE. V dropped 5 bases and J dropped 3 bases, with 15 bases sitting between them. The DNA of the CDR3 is TGTGCCAGCAGTATTGGTGCCTCACTCTACGAGCAGTACTTC. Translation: CASSIGASLYEQYF.

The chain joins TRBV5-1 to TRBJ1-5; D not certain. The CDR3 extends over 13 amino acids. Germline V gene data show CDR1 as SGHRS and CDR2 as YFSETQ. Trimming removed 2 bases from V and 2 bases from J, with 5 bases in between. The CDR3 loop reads CASSFQGNQPQHF. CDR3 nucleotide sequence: TGCGCCAGCAGCTTTCAGGGCAATCAGCCCCAGCATTTT.

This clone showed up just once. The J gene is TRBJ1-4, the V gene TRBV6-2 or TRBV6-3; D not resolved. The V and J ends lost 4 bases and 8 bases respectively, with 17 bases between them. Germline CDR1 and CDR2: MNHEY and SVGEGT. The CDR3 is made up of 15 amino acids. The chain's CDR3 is CASSSARERFEKLFF. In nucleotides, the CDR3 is TGTGCCAGCAGTTCCGCCCGGGAAAGGTTCGAAAAACTGTTTTTT.

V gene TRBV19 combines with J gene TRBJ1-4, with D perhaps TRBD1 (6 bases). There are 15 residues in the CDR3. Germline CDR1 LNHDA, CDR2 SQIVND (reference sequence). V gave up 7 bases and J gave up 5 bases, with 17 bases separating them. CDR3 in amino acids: CASTDRLGANEKLFF. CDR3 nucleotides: TGTGCCAGTACCGATAGGTTGGGGGCCAATGAAAAACTGTTTTTT.

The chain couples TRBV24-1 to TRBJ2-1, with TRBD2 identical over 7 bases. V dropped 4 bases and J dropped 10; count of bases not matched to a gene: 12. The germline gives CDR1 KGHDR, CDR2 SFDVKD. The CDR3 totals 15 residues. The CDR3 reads CATSETGTTTKEQFF. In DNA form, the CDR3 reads TGTGCCACCAGTGAAACCGGGACTACCACAAAAGAGCAGTTCTTC.

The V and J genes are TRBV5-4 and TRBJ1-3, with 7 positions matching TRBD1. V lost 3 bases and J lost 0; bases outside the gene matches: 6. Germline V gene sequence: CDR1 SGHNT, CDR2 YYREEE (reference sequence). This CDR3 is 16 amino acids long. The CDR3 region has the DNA TGTGCCAGCAGCTCACGGGACAGCCTCTCTGGAAACACCATATATTTT. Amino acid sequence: CASSSRDSLSGNTIYF.

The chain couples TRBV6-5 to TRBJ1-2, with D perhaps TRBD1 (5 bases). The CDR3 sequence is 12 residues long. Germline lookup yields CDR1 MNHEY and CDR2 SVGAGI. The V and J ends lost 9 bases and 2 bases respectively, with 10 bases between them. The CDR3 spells CASGGGNYGYTF. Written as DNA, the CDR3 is TGTGCCAGTGGGGGGGGGAACTATGGCTACACCTTC.